These 26 T cell receptor beta chains were all obtained from the same sample, sequenced in a study of vaccination effects on CD4 cells after COVID-19. Only in-frame clones appear in the TCRdb table, and some are missing; sequencing was by immunoSEQ multiplex PCR. The data contain around 50,000 clones, around 82% of them seen just once; the ten biggest clones take up 4.5% to 7%. Under the ViraFEST assay, PBMC were stimulated with viral peptide pools so that antigen-specific CD4+ T cells expanded. Sequencing was performed afterwards. Subsequent to a culture period of around eleven days, CD4+ T cells were isolated. Their SARS-CoV-2 infection, verified by PCR, occurred between March and December 2020. Their antigens remain unidentified. The sample consisted of CD4+ T cells from PBMCs cultured with HIV peptides, taken before COVID-19 vaccination. This sample's subset: HIV-1 Nef peptide pool negative control/reference culture. These receptors originate from a human donor who had a prior SARS-CoV-2 infection.

This clone was observed a handful of times. The V call is TRBV7-2, the J call TRBJ2-3; D is ambiguous. Trimming removed 8 bases at V and 3 bases at J, with 9 bases between. Germline V gene lookup returns CDR1 SGHTA and CDR2 FQGNSA. CDR3 length: 12 amino acids. The CDR3 DNA is TGTGCCAGCGGGCTGAAAACAGATACGCAGTATTTT. Its translation is CASGLKTDTQYF.

The V gene is TRBV5-1, the J gene TRBJ2-3; the D is unclear. V was trimmed by 4 bases and J by 4 bases, leaving 16 bases between them. CDR1 SGHRS and CDR2 YFSETQ come from the germline V gene. CDR3 length equals 15 residues. CDR3 DNA: TGCGCCAGCAGCCCGGAGTCCTCCCCACCAGATACGCAGTATTTT. This gives the protein CASSPESSPPDTQYF.

In this sample, this clone turned up a few times. The V and J genes are TRBV7-3 and TRBJ2-5; 9 bases match TRBD2. Germline V lookup: CDR1 SGHTA, CDR2 FQGTGA. The ends lost 1 base at V and 1 base at J; junction bases unmatched: 4. The CDR3 sequence is 16 residues long. CDR3 coding DNA: TGTGCCAGCAGCTTAATGGCGGGGGGGCCCCAAGAGACCCAGTACTTC. It yields the protein CASSLMAGGPQETQYF.

The V call is TRBV5-1, the J call TRBJ1-2, with 12 bases matching TRBD1. Trimming at V came to 2 bases and at J to 4 bases, leaving 3 bases not matched to a gene. From germline, CDR1 is SGHRS and CDR2 YFSETQ. The CDR3 is made up of 15 amino acids. The CDR3 spells CASSFGTGGPYGYTF. Here the CDR3 DNA reads TGCGCCAGCAGCTTCGGGACAGGGGGCCCCTATGGCTACACCTTC.

J is TRBJ2-5 and V is TRBV30; 7 bases fit TRBD1. Germline-derived CDR1 and CDR2 are GTSNPN and SVGIG (reference sequence). V lost 3 bases, J lost 6 bases, and 4 bases stayed unmatched. CDR3 length equals 12 residues. In DNA form, the CDR3 reads TGTGCCTGGAGACCAGGGGGAAAGACCCAGTACTTC. It codes for CAWRPGGKTQYF.

The genes are TRBV11-2 and TRBJ2-7; 11 nucleotides align to TRBD1. CDR3 length equals 13 residues. CDR1 is SGHAT and CDR2 is FQNNGV in the germline V gene. Trimming removed 4 bases from V and 5 bases from J; junction bases left unmatched: 1. DNA for the CDR3: TGTGCCAGCAGCTGGGACAGGGGGGACGAGCAGTACTTC. This encodes CASSWDRGDEQYF.

This clone was detected only once. The chain joins TRBV5-8 to TRBJ2-2; 7 nucleotides match TRBD1. The ends lost 4 bases at V and 1 base at J; junction bases unmatched: 7. This CDR3 spans 16 amino acids. Germline V gene sequence: CDR1 SGHTS, CDR2 YDEGEE. The DNA for the CDR3 is TGTGCCAGCAGCGACGGACAGGAATGGAACACCGGGGAGCTGTTTTTT. Its protein is CASSDGQEWNTGELFF.

By share, this clone counts as medium-sized. The chain carries TRBV15 and TRBJ2-3; 7 bases map to TRBD2. Germline V lookup: CDR1 LNHNV, CDR2 YYDKDF (reference sequence). This CDR3 contains 15 residues. The ends lost 3 bases at V and 3 bases at J; junction bases unmatched: 6. CDR3 region: CATSSSREPTDTQYF. The CDR3 DNA reads TGTGCCACCAGCAGTTCGCGGGAGCCAACAGATACGCAGTATTTT.

The gene calls are TRBV2 and TRBJ1-2, with D perhaps matching TRBD1 (5 bases). Per the germline V gene, CDR1 is SNHLY and CDR2 is FYNNEI. There are 14 residues in the CDR3. Trimming took 6 bases from V and 0 from J, leaving 11 bases between them. The CDR3: CASSTDTTNYGYTF. For the CDR3, the DNA is TGTGCCAGCAGCACGGACACGACTAACTATGGCTACACCTTC.

The chain carries TRBV10-3 and TRBJ1-2, with D tentatively TRBD1 (6 bases). This CDR3 contains 12 residues. Germline V gives CDR1 ENHRY, CDR2 SYGVKD. V dropped 8 bases and J dropped 2 bases, with 9 bases sitting between them. In DNA, the CDR3 is TGTGCCATCGAGGGGGGGAACTATGGCTACACCTTC. This codes for CAIEGGNYGYTF.

This sequence joins TRBV15 and TRBJ2-5, with unresolved D. Looked up from germline, CDR1 is LNHNV and CDR2 is YYDKDF (reference sequence). This CDR3 has 13 amino acids. V was shortened by 1 base and J by 1 base, with 4 bases between the two germline ends. CDR3 in amino acids: CATSRAPQETQYF. Written as DNA, the CDR3 is TGTGCCACCAGCAGAGCTCCCCAAGAGACCCAGTACTTC.

The chain employs TRBV5-1 and TRBJ2-7, with a tentative D call TRBD2 (7 bases). The CDR3 totals 20 residues. V was trimmed by 2 bases and J by 2 bases, leaving 29 bases between them. Germline-derived CDR1 and CDR2 are SGHRS and YFSETQ. CDR3 coding DNA: TGCGCCAGCAGCTTAGGGAGGGGGACTCTACCCGGCCGGGGAACCTACGAGCAGTACTTC. Residues: CASSLGRGTLPGRGTYEQYF.

V usage is TRBV29-1 and J usage is TRBJ2-2; D may be TRBD1 (5 bases). Trimming cost V 4 bases and J 7 bases, with 13 bases left between them. Germline-derived CDR1 and CDR2 are SQVTM and ANQGSEA. The CDR3 totals 13 residues. The CDR3: CSVAGERGGELFF. The CDR3 bases are TGCAGCGTTGCGGGTGAAAGGGGCGGGGAGCTGTTTTTT.

The rearrangement uses TRBV7-9 and TRBJ2-3; D gene uncertain. Trimming cost V 1 base and J 2 bases, with 7 bases left between them. The CDR3 sequence is 14 residues long. Germline values: CDR1 SEHNR, CDR2 FQNEAQ (reference sequence). The DNA for the CDR3 is TGTGCCAGCAGCTTAGAAGGGTACACAGATACGCAGTATTTT. Encoded protein: CASSLEGYTDTQYF.

The chain has TRBV6-5 and TRBJ2-7; D not resolved. The CDR3 spans 15 residues. V was pared by 0 bases and J by 0 bases, with 9 bases between. CDR1 and CDR2 from the germline V gene are MNHEY and SVGAGI. CDR3 coding DNA: TGTGCCAGCAGTTACTCGGCGGCCCCCTCCTACGAGCAGTACTTC. Its protein product is CASSYSAAPSYEQYF.

The V call is TRBV4-2, the J call TRBJ2-3; D ambiguous. The CDR3 is 14 residues long. V gave up 0 bases and J gave up 6 bases, with 10 bases separating them. Germline CDR1 is LGHNA and CDR2 is YNFKEQ. The CDR3 coding sequence is TGTGCCAGCAGCCAAGATCCGACCGGGGATACGCAGTATTTT. It is translated as CASSQDPTGDTQYF.

This sequence joins TRBV4-1 and TRBJ1-4; TRBD1 agrees at 7 bases. Trimming cost V 1 base and J 8 bases; bases outside gene matches: 10. Germline V gene sequence: CDR1 MGHRA, CDR2 YSYEKL. The length of the CDR3 is 16 residues. This CDR3 is CASSQGVPGGWEKLFF. The CDR3, as DNA: TGCGCCAGCAGCCAAGGGGTGCCAGGGGGTTGGGAAAAACTGTTTTTT.

V gene TRBV6-1 combines with J gene TRBJ2-7, with 10 bases aligning to TRBD2. Germline V CDR1 and CDR2: MNHNS, SASEGT. This CDR3 has 16 amino acids. V shed 3 bases, J shed 3 bases, and the junction held 8 bases outside the gene matches. The CDR3 DNA is TGTGCCAGCAGTGAGCTAGCGGGGGCCCTTATCTACGAGCAGTACTTC. Protein product: CASSELAGALIYEQYF.

This chain connects TRBV4-1 to TRBJ2-5; possibly TRBD2 for D (5 bases). The ends were cut back, 1 base at V and 5 bases at J, with 11 bases in the middle. The CDR3 consists of 14 residues. Germline values: CDR1 MGHRA, CDR2 YSYEKL. The CDR3 loop reads CASSQGELAETQYF. As DNA, the CDR3 is TGCGCCAGCAGCCAAGGGGAGCTAGCCGAGACCCAGTACTTC.

This sequence joins TRBV28 and TRBJ2-2; the D is unclear. Germline V gene lookup returns CDR1 MDHEN and CDR2 SYDVKM. This CDR3 is built from 15 residues. V was trimmed by 8 bases and J by 1 base, leaving 14 bases between them. The CDR3: CASRPQRWNTGELFF. DNA of the CDR3: TGTGCCAGCCGCCCCCAGCGATGGAACACCGGGGAGCTGTTTTTT.

This clone was picked up a small number of times. The chain recombines TRBV5-4 with TRBJ2-3; D gene unclear. V was shortened by 3 bases and J by 8 bases, with 22 bases between the two germline ends. The length of the CDR3 is 16 residues. Germline lookup yields CDR1 SGHNT and CDR2 YYREEE (reference sequence). The CDR3 sequence is CASSSSVSLNHGTQYF. CDR3 coding DNA: TGTGCCAGCAGCTCGTCGGTTAGCCTCAATCACGGTACGCAGTATTTT.

The genes are TRBV10-3 and TRBJ2-3; 10 bases agree with TRBD1. The CDR3 is 15 residues long. CDR1 is ENHRY, CDR2 SYGVKD, per germline. The V gene end was trimmed by 6 bases and the J gene end by 2 bases; junction bases not matched to a gene: 5. The CDR3: CAISGGTGDTDTQYF. CDR3 coding DNA: TGTGCCATCAGCGGGGGGACAGGGGACACAGATACGCAGTATTTT.

The rearrangement links TRBV7-8 to TRBJ1-4; 7 nucleotides line up with TRBD1. CDR1 and CDR2 (germline): SGHVS, FQNEAQ. Trimming removed 6 bases from V and 11 bases from J; junction bases left unmatched: 12. The CDR3 extends over 14 amino acids. CDR3 nucleotide sequence: TGTGCCAGCAGTCCAGGGGGACGCGTGTGGAAACTGTTTTTT. The encoded protein is CASSPGGRVWKLFF.

This clone was seen once. This chain links TRBV3-1 (or the pseudogene TRBV3-2) with TRBJ1-1; weak D call: TRBD1 (6 bases). The length of the CDR3 is 13 residues. V was clipped by 1 base and J by 8 bases, with 11 bases between them. The germline V gene has CDR1 LGHDT and CDR2 YNNKEL (reference sequence). CDR3 sequence reads: CASSQAGVGEAFF. For the CDR3, the DNA is TGTGCCAGCAGCCAAGCAGGGGTTGGGGAAGCTTTCTTT.

CDR3 in DNA: TGTGCCAGCAGCTTAATCCTCGTGAGTCGCTACGAGCAGTACTTC. The encoded protein is CASSLILVSRYEQYF. The genes are TRBV7-3 and TRBJ2-7; D is unresolved. V was shortened by 1 base and J by 3 bases, with 13 bases between the two germline ends. CDR3 length: 15 amino acids. CDR1 and CDR2 from the germline V gene are SGHTA and FQGTGA.

The rearrangement joins TRBV11-3 to TRBJ2-3; 13 positions match TRBD2. V shed 5 bases, J shed 6 bases, and the junction held 5 bases outside the gene matches. Looked up from germline, CDR1 is SGHNT and CDR2 is YENEEA. The CDR3 runs 15 residues. CDR3 amino acids: CASSRGLAGEDTQYF. The CDR3 bases are TGTGCCAGCAGCCGTGGACTAGCGGGAGAGGATACGCAGTATTTT.